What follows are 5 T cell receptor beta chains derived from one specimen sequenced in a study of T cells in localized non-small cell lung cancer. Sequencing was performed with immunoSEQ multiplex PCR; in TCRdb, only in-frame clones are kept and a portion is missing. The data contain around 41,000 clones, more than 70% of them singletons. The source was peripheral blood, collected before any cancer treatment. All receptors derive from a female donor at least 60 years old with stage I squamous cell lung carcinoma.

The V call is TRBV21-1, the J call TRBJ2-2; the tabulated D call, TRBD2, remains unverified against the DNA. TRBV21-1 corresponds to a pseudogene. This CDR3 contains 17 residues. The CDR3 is CASSSIKDSLGTGELFF. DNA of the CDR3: TGTGCCAGCAGCAGTATAAAGGACTCACTGGGGACCGGGGAGCTGTTTTTT.

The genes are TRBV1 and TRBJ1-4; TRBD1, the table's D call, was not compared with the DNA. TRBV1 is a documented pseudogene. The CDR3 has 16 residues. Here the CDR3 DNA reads TGCACCAGCAGCCACGGGACAGCCAAGGCCAATGAAAAACTGTTTTTT. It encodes CTSSHGTAKANEKLFF.

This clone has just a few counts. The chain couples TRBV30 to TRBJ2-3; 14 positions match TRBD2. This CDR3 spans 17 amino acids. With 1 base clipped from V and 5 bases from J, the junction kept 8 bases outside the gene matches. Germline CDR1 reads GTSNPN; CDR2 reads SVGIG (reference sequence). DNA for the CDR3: TGTGCCTGGAGTGCAGTGGGACTAGCGGGAGAAGGAGATACGCAGTATTTT. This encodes CAWSAVGLAGEGDTQYF.

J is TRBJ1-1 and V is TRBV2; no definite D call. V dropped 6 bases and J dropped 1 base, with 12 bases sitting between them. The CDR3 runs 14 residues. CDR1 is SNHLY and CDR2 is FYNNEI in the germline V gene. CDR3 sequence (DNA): TGTGCCAGCAGAGGACTATCTCAGAACACTGAAGCTTTCTTT. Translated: CASRGLSQNTEAFF.

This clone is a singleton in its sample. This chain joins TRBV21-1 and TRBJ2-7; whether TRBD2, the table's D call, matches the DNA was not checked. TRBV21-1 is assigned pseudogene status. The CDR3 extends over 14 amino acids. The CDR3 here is CASSISGSSYEQYF. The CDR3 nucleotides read TGTGCCAGCAGCATTAGCGGGAGCTCCTACGAGCAGTACTTC.